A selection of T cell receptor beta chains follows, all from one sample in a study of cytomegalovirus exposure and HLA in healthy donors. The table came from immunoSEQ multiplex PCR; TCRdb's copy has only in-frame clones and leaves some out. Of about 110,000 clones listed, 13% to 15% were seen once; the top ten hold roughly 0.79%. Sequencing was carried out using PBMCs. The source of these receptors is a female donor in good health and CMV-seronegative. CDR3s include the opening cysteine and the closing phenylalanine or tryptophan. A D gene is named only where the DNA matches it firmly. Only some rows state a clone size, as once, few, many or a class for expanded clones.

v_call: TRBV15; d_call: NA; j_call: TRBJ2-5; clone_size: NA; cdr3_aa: CATSRVPQETQYF; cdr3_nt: TGTGCCACCAGCAGAGTCCCTCAAGAGACCCAGTACTTC
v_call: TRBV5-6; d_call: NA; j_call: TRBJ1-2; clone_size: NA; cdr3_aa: CASSSDTGSQYGYTF; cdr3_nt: TGTGCCAGCAGCTCAGATACAGGGAGTCAATATGGCTACACCTTC
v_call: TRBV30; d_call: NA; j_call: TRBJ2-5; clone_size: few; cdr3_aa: CAWAIALGETQYF; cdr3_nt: TGTGCCTGGGCAATAGCCCTTGGGGAGACCCAGTACTTC
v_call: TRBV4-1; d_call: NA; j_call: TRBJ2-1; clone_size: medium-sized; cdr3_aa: CASSQDRRGLPTHDEQFF; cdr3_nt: TGCGCCAGCAGCCAAGATCGGAGGGGGCTTCCCACACACGATGAGCAGTTCTTC
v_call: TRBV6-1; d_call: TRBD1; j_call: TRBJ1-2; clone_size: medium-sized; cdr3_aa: CASTPGQGVGYTF; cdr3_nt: TGTGCCAGCACTCCGGGACAGGGTGTTGGCTACACCTTC
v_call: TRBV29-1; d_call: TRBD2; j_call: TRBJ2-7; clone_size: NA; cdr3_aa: CSVETSDTYEQYF; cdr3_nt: TGCAGCGTTGAGACTAGCGATACCTACGAGCAGTACTTC
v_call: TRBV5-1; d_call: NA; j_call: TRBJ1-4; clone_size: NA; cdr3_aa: CASSGLPGRTNEKLFF; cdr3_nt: TGCGCCAGCAGTGGGCTTCCCGGGAGGACTAATGAAAAACTGTTTTTT
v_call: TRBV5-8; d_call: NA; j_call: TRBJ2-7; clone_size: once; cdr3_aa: CASRVGLSEQYF; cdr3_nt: TGTGCCAGCAGGGTAGGTTTAAGCGAGCAGTACTTC
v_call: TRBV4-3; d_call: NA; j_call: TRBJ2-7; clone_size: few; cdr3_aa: CASSPGGASINEQYF; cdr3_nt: TGCGCCAGCAGCCCTGGCGGGGCTAGCATCAACGAGCAGTACTTC
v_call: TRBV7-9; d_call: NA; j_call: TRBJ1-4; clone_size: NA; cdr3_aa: CASSLEGSSGEKLFF; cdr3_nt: TGTGCCAGCAGCTTGGAGGGGTCTAGCGGCGAAAAACTGTTTTTT
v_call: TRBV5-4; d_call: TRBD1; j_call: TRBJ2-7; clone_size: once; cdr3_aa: CASSHTGVAYEQYF; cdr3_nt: TGTGCCAGCAGCCATACAGGGGTCGCCTACGAGCAGTACTTC
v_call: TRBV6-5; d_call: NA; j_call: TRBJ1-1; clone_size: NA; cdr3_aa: CASSQVKTRAFF; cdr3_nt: TGTGCCAGCAGTCAAGTTAAAACCAGGGCTTTCTTT
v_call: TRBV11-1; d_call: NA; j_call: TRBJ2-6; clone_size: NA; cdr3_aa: CASSLVGQTSGANVLTF; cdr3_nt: TGTGCCAGCAGCTTAGTGGGGCAGACCTCTGGGGCCAACGTCCTGACTTTC
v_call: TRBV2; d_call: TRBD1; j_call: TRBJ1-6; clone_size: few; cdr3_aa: CASSDATGATNSPLHF; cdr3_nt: TGTGCCAGCAGTGACGCAACAGGGGCGACCAATTCACCCCTCCACTTT
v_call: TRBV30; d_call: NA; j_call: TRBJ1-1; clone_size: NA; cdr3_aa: CARHIGTGTEAFF; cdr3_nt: TGTGCCCGGCATATAGGTACAGGCACTGAAGCTTTCTTT
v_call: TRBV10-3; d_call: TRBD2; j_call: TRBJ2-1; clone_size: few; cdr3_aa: CAISESEGLADYNEQFF; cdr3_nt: TGTGCCATCAGTGAGTCGGAGGGACTAGCGGATTACAATGAGCAGTTCTTC
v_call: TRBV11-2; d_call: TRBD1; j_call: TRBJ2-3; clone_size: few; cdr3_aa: CASSRSGQGAGDTQYF; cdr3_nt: TGTGCCAGCAGCAGGTCGGGACAGGGGGCGGGAGATACGCAGTATTTT
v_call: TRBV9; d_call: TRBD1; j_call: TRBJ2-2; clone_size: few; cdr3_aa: CASSVSDRVTRELFF; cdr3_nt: TGTGCCAGCAGCGTATCGGACAGGGTAACTAGGGAGCTGTTTTTT
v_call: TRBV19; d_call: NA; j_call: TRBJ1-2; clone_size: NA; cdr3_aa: CASSIDEDSRGGYTF; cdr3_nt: TGTGCCAGTAGTATAGACGAGGACAGTCGAGGTGGCTACACCTTC
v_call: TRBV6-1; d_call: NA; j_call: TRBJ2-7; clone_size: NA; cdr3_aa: CASSVRSFFSYEQYF; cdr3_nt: TGTGCCAGCAGTGTCAGGTCCTTCTTCTCCTACGAGCAGTACTTC
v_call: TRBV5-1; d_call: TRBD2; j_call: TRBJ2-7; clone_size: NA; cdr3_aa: CASSPLPTSGTAYEQYF; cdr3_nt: TGCGCCAGCAGCCCCCTCCCGACTAGCGGGACGGCCTACGAGCAGTACTTC
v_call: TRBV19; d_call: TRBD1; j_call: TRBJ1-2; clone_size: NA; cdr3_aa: CASSRDPGTVPLYGYTF; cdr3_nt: TGTGCCAGTAGTAGGGACCCCGGGACAGTACCCCTCTATGGCTACACCTTC
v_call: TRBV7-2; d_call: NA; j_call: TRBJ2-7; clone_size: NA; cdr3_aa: CASSLDRAYEQYF; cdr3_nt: TGTGCCAGCAGCTTAGACAGGGCCTACGAGCAGTACTTC
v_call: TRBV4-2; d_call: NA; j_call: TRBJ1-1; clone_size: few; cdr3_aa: CASSQGIRRTEAFF; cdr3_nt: TGTGCCAGCAGCCAAGGCATAAGGAGGACTGAAGCTTTCTTT
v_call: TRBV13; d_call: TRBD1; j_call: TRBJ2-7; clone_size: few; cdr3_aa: CASSLVAGGNEQYF; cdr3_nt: TGTGCCAGCAGCTTAGTAGCAGGGGGTAATGAGCAGTACTTC
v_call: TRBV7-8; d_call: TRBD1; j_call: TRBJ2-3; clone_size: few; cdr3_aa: CASCDRGPTQYF; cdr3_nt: TGTGCCAGCTGCGACAGGGGTCCAACGCAGTATTTT
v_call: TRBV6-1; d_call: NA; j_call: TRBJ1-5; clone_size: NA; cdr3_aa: CASSVGGYNQPQHF; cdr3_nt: TGTGCCAGCAGTGTTGGCGGATACAATCAGCCCCAGCATTTT
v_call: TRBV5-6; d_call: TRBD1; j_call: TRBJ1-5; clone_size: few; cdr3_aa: CASSRAGGQPQHF; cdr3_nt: TGTGCCAGCAGCCGAGCAGGGGGGCAGCCCCAGCATTTT
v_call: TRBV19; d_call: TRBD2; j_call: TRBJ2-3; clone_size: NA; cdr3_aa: CASSIERATSGVTDTQYF; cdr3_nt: TGTGCCAGTAGTATAGAGAGGGCGACTAGCGGGGTGACAGATACGCAGTATTTT
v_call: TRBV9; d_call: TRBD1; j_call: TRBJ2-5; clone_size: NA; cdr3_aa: CASSRYRGEKETQYF; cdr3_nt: TGTGCCAGCAGCCGATACAGGGGAGAAAAAGAGACCCAGTACTTC
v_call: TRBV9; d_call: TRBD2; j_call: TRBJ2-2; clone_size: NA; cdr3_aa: CASRGTAGESTGELFF; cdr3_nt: TGTGCCAGCCGCGGAACAGCGGGGGAATCCACCGGGGAGCTGTTTTTT
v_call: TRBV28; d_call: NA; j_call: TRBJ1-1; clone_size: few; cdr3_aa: CASTLFTGSDTEAFF; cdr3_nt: TGTGCCAGCACCCTCTTTACAGGGTCGGACACTGAAGCTTTCTTT
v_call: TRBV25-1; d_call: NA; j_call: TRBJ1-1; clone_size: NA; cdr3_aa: CASGGAEAFF; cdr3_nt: TGTGCCAGCGGGGGGGCTGAAGCTTTCTTT
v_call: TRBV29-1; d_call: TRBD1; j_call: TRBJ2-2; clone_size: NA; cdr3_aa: CSVLGTEKNTGELFF; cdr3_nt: TGCAGCGTACTCGGGACAGAGAAAAACACCGGGGAGCTGTTTTTT
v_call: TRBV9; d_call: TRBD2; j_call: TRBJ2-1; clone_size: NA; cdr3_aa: CASSPRGGRWDEQFF; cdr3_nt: TGTGCCAGCAGCCCTCGGGGGGGCCGTTGGGATGAGCAGTTCTTC
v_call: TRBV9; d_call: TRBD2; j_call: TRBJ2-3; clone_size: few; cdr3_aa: CASSATSLAGGPDTQYF; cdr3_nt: TGTGCCAGCAGCGCCACGTCACTAGCGGGGGGGCCGGATACGCAGTATTTT
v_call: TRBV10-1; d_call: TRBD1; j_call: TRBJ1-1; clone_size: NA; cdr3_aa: CASSEIQGSGAFF; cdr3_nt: TGCGCCAGCAGTGAGATACAGGGGTCTGGGGCTTTCTTT
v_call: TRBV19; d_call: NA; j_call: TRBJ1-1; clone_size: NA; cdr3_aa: CASRQDWNTEAFF; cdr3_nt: TGTGCCAGTCGGCAGGACTGGAACACTGAAGCTTTCTTT
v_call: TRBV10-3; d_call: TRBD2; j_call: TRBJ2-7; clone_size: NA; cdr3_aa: CAISESLVLAGTKGYEQYF; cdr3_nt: TGTGCCATCAGTGAGTCGTTGGTGCTAGCGGGCACCAAAGGATACGAGCAGTACTTC
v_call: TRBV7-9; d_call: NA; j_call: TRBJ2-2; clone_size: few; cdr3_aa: CASSLFQGNTGELFF; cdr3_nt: TGTGCCAGCAGCTTATTCCAGGGGAACACCGGGGAGCTGTTTTTT
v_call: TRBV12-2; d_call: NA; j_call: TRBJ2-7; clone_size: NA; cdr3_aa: CASRLGWIRTETYEQYF; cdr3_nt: TGTGCAAGTCGCTTAGGGTGGATTAGGACAGAGACCTACGAGCAGTACTTC
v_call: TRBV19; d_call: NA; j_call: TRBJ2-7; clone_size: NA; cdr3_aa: CASRAGFSRSYEQYF; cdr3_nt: TGTGCCAGCCGAGCAGGGTTTAGTCGTTCCTACGAGCAGTACTTC
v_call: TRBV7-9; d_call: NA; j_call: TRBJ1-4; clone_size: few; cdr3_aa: CASSLEQGLDEKLFF; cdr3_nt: TGTGCCAGCAGCTTAGAACAGGGTTTAGATGAAAAACTGTTTTTT